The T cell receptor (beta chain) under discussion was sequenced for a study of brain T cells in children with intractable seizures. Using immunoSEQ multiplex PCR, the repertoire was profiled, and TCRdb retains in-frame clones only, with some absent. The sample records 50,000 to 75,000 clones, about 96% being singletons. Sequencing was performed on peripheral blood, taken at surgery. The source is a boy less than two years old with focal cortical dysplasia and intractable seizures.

The CDR3 region has the DNA TGTGCCAGCAGCTGGACAGGGGGCTTTGATGGCTACACCTTC. This codes for CASSWTGGFDGYTF. The rearrangement links TRBV5-6 to TRBJ1-2, with 11 positions matching TRBD1. V was clipped by 3 bases and J by 6 bases; unmatched bases: 4. This CDR3 comprises 14 residues. Per the germline V gene, CDR1 is SGHDT and CDR2 is YYEEEE.